This passage covers 28 T cell receptor beta chains from one sample sequenced in a study of technical replicates of blood from four donors. Data came from immunoSEQ multiplex PCR; TCRdb stores just in-frame clones and leaves some out. Of over 55,000 clones in the sample, around 87% were seen once. Sequences were obtained from PBMCs. These receptors were obtained from a human donor in good health. Some clones in this sample may be carry-over from other donors' samples.

This clone was observed a handful of times. The sample contains more than one DNA sequence encoding this CDR3. The J gene is TRBJ1-1, the V gene TRBV20-1; 10 bases line up with TRBD1. Germline lookup yields CDR1 DFQATT and CDR2 SNEGSKA (reference sequence). Trimming removed 6 bases from V and 7 bases from J; junction bases left unmatched: 2. The CDR3 spans 11 residues. The CDR3 protein is CSARTGGEAFF. CDR3 DNA: TGCAGTGCCCGGACAGGGGGTGAAGCTTTCTTT.

V is TRBV2 and J is TRBJ2-1, with 11 bases lining up with TRBD1. The V gene end was trimmed by 3 bases and the J gene end by 6 bases; junction bases not matched to a gene: 4. The CDR3 extends over 15 amino acids. Germline V lookup: CDR1 SNHLY, CDR2 FYNNEI. The CDR3 nucleotides read TGTGCCAGCAGTGAGCCGGGACAGGGGGGCAATGAGCAGTTCTTC. The encoded protein is CASSEPGQGGNEQFF.

This clone showed up just a few times. This chain links TRBV15 with TRBJ2-7; D might be TRBD1 (5 bases). CDR1 and CDR2 (germline): LNHNV, YYDKDF (reference sequence). The CDR3 is 14 residues long. The V end was cut by 4 bases, the J end by 0 bases, with 10 bases between. CDR3 DNA: TGTGCCACCAGCAATGGGGCTAACTCCTACGAGCAGTACTTC. As protein: CATSNGANSYEQYF.

The genes are TRBV7-2 and TRBJ1-1; D not resolved. The germline V and J ends were trimmed by 2 bases and 5 bases, with 12 bases remaining between them. The germline V gene has CDR1 SGHTA and CDR2 FQGNSA. This CDR3 is 14 amino acids long. The CDR3 DNA is TGTGCCAGCAGCTTAAGGTTCGGGGAAACTGAAGCTTTCTTT. It specifies CASSLRFGETEAFF. The full variable domain, with the rest looked up from reference TRBV7-2 and TRBJ1-1, is GAGVSQSPSNKVTEKGKDVELRCDPISGHTALYWYRQSLGQGLEFLIYFQGNSAPDKSGLPSDRFSAERTGGSVSTLTIQRTQQEDSAVYLCASSLRFGETEAFFGQGTRLTVV.

V usage is TRBV5-1 and J usage is TRBJ2-3; no clear D gene. CDR3 length: 15 residues. The germline CDR1 and CDR2 sequences are SGHRS and YFSETQ. Trimming took 4 bases from V and 2 from J, leaving 14 bases between them. CDR3 region: CASSEYRVDTDTQYF. The CDR3, as DNA: TGCGCCAGCAGCGAGTATCGCGTTGACACAGATACGCAGTATTTT. The variable domain in full, with the rest retrieved from reference TRBV5-1 and TRBJ2-3, is KAGVTQTPRYLIKTRGQQVTLSCSPISGHRSVSWYQQTPGQGLQFLFEYFSETQRNKGNFPGRFSGRQFSNSRSEMNVSTLELGDSALYLCASSEYRVDTDTQYFGPGTRLTVL.

CDR3 bases: TGTGCCAGCGGACAGGGGATGGGGGAGCAGTACTTC. Amino acids: CASGQGMGEQYF. This rearrangement joins TRBV2 to TRBJ2-7; 9 bases match TRBD1. This CDR3 spans 12 amino acids. After removal of 8 bases from V and 7 bases from J, the junction contained 6 bases not matched to a gene. Looked up from germline, CDR1 is SNHLY and CDR2 is FYNNEI.

This chain uses TRBV30 with TRBJ2-3; D is perhaps TRBD2 (6 bases). The germline V gene has CDR1 GTSNPN and CDR2 SVGIG (reference sequence). The CDR3 is 12 amino acids. V lost 4 bases and J 4 bases, leaving 9 bases between the germline ends. This CDR3 reads CAWTPGADTQYF. The CDR3 DNA follows: TGTGCCTGGACTCCGGGGGCAGATACGCAGTATTTT.

The chain joins TRBV9 to TRBJ2-1; 12 nucleotides align to TRBD1. The trim removed 4 bases at V and 3 bases at J, leaving 8 bases unmatched. The germline V gene has CDR1 SGDLS and CDR2 YYNGEE. The CDR3 loop spans 17 amino acids. The CDR3 loop reads CASSPGTGGNFYNEQFF. DNA of the CDR3: TGTGCCAGCAGCCCCGGGACAGGGGGCAATTTCTACAATGAGCAGTTCTTC.

The J gene is TRBJ2-1, the V gene TRBV5-1; 7 bases align to TRBD2. Per the germline V gene, CDR1 is SGHRS and CDR2 is YFSETQ. This CDR3 region has 14 residues. V dropped 0 bases and J dropped 7; count of bases not matched to a gene: 4. The CDR3 protein is CASSLVGGGNEQFF. The CDR3 nucleotides are TGCGCCAGCAGCTTGGTGGGGGGGGGTAATGAGCAGTTCTTC.

V usage is TRBV4-1 and J usage is TRBJ2-3; 10 positions match TRBD1. The J segment lost 1 base and the V segment lost 3 bases, leaving 1 base of the junction unmatched. Germline V gene data show CDR1 as MGHRA and CDR2 as YSYEKL. This CDR3 has 15 amino acids. This chain's CDR3 is CASSQTGGGTDTQYF. The CDR3 DNA reads TGCGCCAGCAGCCAGACAGGGGGCGGCACAGATACGCAGTATTTT.

The rearrangement joins TRBV2 to TRBJ1-5; D may be TRBD1 (5 bases). Per the germline V gene, CDR1 is SNHLY and CDR2 is FYNNEI. The length of the CDR3 is 13 residues. V was trimmed by 6 bases and J by 3 bases, leaving 9 bases between them. The DNA of the CDR3 is TGTGCCAGCAGCCTACAGGTCAATCAGCCCCAGCATTTT. Translating it yields CASSLQVNQPQHF. Variable domain in full (rest from reference TRBV2 and TRBJ1-5): EPEVTQTPSHQVTQMGQEVILRCVPISNHLYFYWYRQILGQKVEFLVSFYNNEISEKSEIFDDQFSVERPDGSNFTLKIRSTKLEDSAMYFCASSLQVNQPQHFGDGTRLSIL.

In its sample, this clone was seen once. The CDR3 DNA reads TGTGCCAGCAGCTTGAACCCAGGGGGAGTTGCCTACGAGCAGTACTTC. Translated: CASSLNPGGVAYEQYF. This chain joins TRBV7-6 and TRBJ2-7, with 7 bases matching TRBD1. V lost 3 bases to trimming and J lost 2 bases; unmatched junction nucleotides: 10. Germline V CDR1 and CDR2: SGHVS, FNYEAQ. The CDR3 covers 16 residues.

V usage is TRBV27 and J usage is TRBJ1-6; D is unresolved. V was clipped by 5 bases and J by 9 bases, with 20 bases between them. The germline CDR1 and CDR2 sequences are MNHEY and SMNVEV (reference sequence). The CDR3 is 16 residues long. CDR3 DNA: TGTGCCAGCAGTACTTACCGAGGCAAACGGGGTTCACCCCTCCACTTT. Translating gives CASSTYRGKRGSPLHF.

The J gene is TRBJ2-7, the V gene TRBV18, with TRBD1 matching 9 bases. The CDR3 covers 15 residues. The ends lost 5 bases at V and 6 bases at J; junction bases unmatched: 11. Germline V gene data show CDR1 as KGHSH and CDR2 as LQKENI. CDR3 sequence (DNA): TGTGCCAGCTCATCGTTACAGGGGGCAGGAGGCGAGCAGTACTTC. Translated: CASSSLQGAGGEQYF.

V and J are TRBV6-5 and TRBJ1-3, with D perhaps TRBD1 (6 bases). The V gene lost 0 bases and the J gene lost 4 bases, with 13 bases spanning the gap. This CDR3 has 16 amino acids. Germline CDR1 is MNHEY and CDR2 is SVGAGI. CDR3 nucleotide sequence: TGTGCCAGCAGTTACTCGCCCGGGGGGGCCGGAAACACCATATATTTT. It codes for CASSYSPGGAGNTIYF.

This clone has a handful of counts. This chain joins TRBV9 and TRBJ1-1; D call uncertain. Looked up from germline, CDR1 is SGDLS and CDR2 is YYNGEE. The length of the CDR3 is 13 residues. V was trimmed by 1 base and J by 1 base, leaving 5 bases between them. The CDR3 DNA reads TGTGCCAGCAGCGTATCGGGGAACACTGAAGCTTTCTTT. It translates to CASSVSGNTEAFF.

A few counts support this clone. This chain links TRBV4-3 with TRBJ1-4; 9 bases are shared with TRBD1. The CDR3 spans 17 residues. V lost 4 bases to trimming and J lost 8 bases; unmatched junction nucleotides: 14. Germline CDR1 LGHNA, CDR2 YSLEER. The CDR3 region has the DNA TGCGCCAGCAGCCTCATAGGTCCCGGGACAGGGTCCGAAAAACTGTTTTTT. Translated, it gives CASSLIGPGTGSEKLFF.

The genes are TRBV9 and TRBJ2-5, with TRBD2 identical over 11 bases. Germline CDR1 is SGDLS and CDR2 is YYNGEE. The junction had 1 base not matched to a gene; V was cut back by 4 bases and J by 5 bases. This CDR3 contains 13 residues. CDR3 sequence (DNA): TGTGCCAGCAGCCGACTAGCGGGGGAGACCCAGTACTTC. This gives the protein CASSRLAGETQYF.

This clone was detected once. This chain joins TRBV30 and TRBJ1-2; TRBD1 might be the D (6 bases). This CDR3 spans 14 amino acids. Trimming stripped 0 bases from V and 2 bases from J, with 10 bases between. From germline, CDR1 is GTSNPN and CDR2 SVGIG (reference sequence). The CDR3 nucleotides read TGTGCCTGGAGTGTAGGCCAGGGGAACTATGGCTACACCTTC. This translates into CAWSVGQGNYGYTF. Full variable domain (outside the CDR3, taken from reference TRBV30 and TRBJ1-2): SQTIHQWPATLVQPVGSPLSLECTVEGTSNPNLYWYRQAAGRGLQLLFYSVGIGQISSEVPQNLSASRPQDRQFILSSKKLLLSDSGFYLCAWSVGQGNYGYTFGSGTRLTVV.

The table lists this clone with a few counts. V and J are TRBV30 and TRBJ1-3, with D maybe TRBD1 (6 bases). CDR1 and CDR2 (germline): GTSNPN, SVGIG (reference sequence). V gave up 0 bases and J gave up 0 bases, with 12 bases separating them. The CDR3 sequence is 16 residues long. CDR3 loop: CAWSVGQPFSGNTIYF. For the CDR3, the DNA is TGTGCCTGGAGTGTAGGACAGCCTTTCTCTGGAAACACCATATATTTT.

The rearrangement joins TRBV7-8 to TRBJ2-1, with 12 bases that match TRBD2. The V gene end was trimmed by 6 bases and the J gene end by 8 bases; junction bases not matched to a gene: 11. The CDR3 runs 16 residues. From germline, CDR1 is SGHVS and CDR2 FQNEAQ. The CDR3 DNA is TGTGCCAGCAGTACAACTAGCGGGAGGACCGGCTATGAGCAGTTCTTC. Translating gives CASSTTSGRTGYEQFF.

This rearrangement joins TRBV5-1 to TRBJ1-3; 10 bases are a match to TRBD1. The CDR3 runs to 15 residues. Germline CDR1 and CDR2: SGHRS and YFSETQ. V dropped 4 bases and J dropped 1; count of bases not matched to a gene: 2. CDR3 amino acids: CASSAGQGSGNTIYF. CDR3 DNA sequence: TGCGCCAGCAGCGCGGGACAGGGGTCTGGAAACACCATATATTTT.

V and J are TRBV7-2 and TRBJ2-5; 10 nucleotides align to TRBD2. The J segment lost 0 bases and the V segment lost 5 bases, leaving 3 bases of the junction unmatched. Per the germline V gene, CDR1 is SGHTA and CDR2 is FQGNSA. This CDR3 has 15 residues. This chain's CDR3 is CASSPGLAYQETQYF. The CDR3 bases are TGTGCCAGCAGCCCGGGACTAGCGTACCAAGAGACCCAGTACTTC.

The gene calls are TRBV2 and TRBJ1-2; D not resolved. Per the germline V gene, CDR1 is SNHLY and CDR2 is FYNNEI. The CDR3 is 16 residues long. Trimming stripped 2 bases from V and 0 bases from J, with 13 bases between. The CDR3 sequence is CASSESGAGANYGYTF. CDR3 nucleotides: TGTGCCAGCAGTGAATCCGGCGCCGGGGCTAACTATGGCTACACCTTC.

As for this clone: This specimen includes other DNA sequences encoding the same CDR3. The chain has TRBV30 and TRBJ1-2; D is perhaps TRBD1 (6 bases). With 5 bases removed from V and 2 bases from J, the gap between germline ends came to 12 bases. The CDR3 contains 13 residues. The V gene's germline CDR1 is GTSNPN and CDR2 SVGIG (reference sequence). The CDR3 DNA follows: TGTGCCTGGGGGACGGGGGGCAACTATGGCTACACCTTC. Amino acids: CAWGTGGNYGYTF. Filled out from reference TRBV30 and TRBJ1-2, the complete variable domain reads SQTIHQWPATLVQPVGSPLSLECTVEGTSNPNLYWYRQAAGRGLQLLFYSVGIGQISSEVPQNLSASRPQDRQFILSSKKLLLSDSGFYLCAWGTGGNYGYTFGSGTRLTVV.

This chain connects TRBV7-7 to TRBJ2-5; possible D gene TRBD2, 5 bases. This CDR3 contains 13 residues. In germline, CDR1 is SSHAT, CDR2 FNYEAQ (reference sequence). V lost 1 base, J lost 2 bases, and 5 bases lay in between. CDR3 in amino acids: CASSLGGQETQYF. CDR3 bases: TGTGCCAGCAGCTTAGGAGGGCAAGAGACCCAGTACTTC.

This clone was seen a few times. CDR3 sequence: CASRSSGQQYF. The CDR3 nucleotides read TGTGCCAGCAGGAGCAGCGGACAGCAGTACTTC. This chain joins TRBV13 and TRBJ2-7, with D possibly matching TRBD2 (5 bases). Trimming took 6 bases from V and 8 from J, leaving 11 bases between them. This CDR3 is 11 amino acids long. Germline values: CDR1 PRHDT, CDR2 FYEKMQ (reference sequence). Using reference TRBV13 and TRBJ2-7 for the parts outside the CDR3, the full variable domain is AAGVIQSPRHLIKEKRETATLKCYPIPRHDTVYWYQQGPGQDPQFLISFYEKMQSDKGSIPDRFSAQQFSDYHSELNMSSLELGDSALYFCASRSSGQQYFGPGTRLTVT.

This rearrangement joins TRBV6-1 to TRBJ1-3; D remains ambiguous. The length of the CDR3 is 19 residues. Deletions cut 1 base from V and 0 bases from J, with 19 bases between. Germline values: CDR1 MNHNS, CDR2 SASEGT. The CDR3 loop is CASSEERAYYSRSGNTIYF. In nucleotides, the CDR3 is TGTGCCAGCAGTGAAGAGAGGGCTTATTACAGCCGCTCTGGAAACACCATATATTTT.